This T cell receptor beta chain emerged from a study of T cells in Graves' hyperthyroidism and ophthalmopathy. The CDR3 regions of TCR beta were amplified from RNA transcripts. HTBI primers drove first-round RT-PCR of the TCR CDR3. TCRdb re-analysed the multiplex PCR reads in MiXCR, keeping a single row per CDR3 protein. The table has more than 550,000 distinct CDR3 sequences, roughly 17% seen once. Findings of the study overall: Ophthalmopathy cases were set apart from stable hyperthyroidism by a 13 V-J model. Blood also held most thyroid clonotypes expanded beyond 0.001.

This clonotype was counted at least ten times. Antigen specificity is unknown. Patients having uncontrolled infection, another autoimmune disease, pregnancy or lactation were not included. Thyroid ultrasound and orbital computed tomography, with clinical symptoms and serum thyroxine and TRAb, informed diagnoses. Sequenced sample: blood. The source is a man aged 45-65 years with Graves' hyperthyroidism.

DNA for the CDR3: TGTGCCAGCAGTTACGAATTCGGGGCAGATGAAGCTTTCTTT. Translated: CASSYEFGADEAFF. This sequence joins TRBV6-2 or TRBV6-3 and TRBJ1-1; D might be TRBD1 (5 bases). Trimming left V 2 bases short and J 7 bases short, with 14 bases between. The CDR3 sequence is 14 residues long. The germline V gene has CDR1 MNHEY and CDR2 SVGEGT.